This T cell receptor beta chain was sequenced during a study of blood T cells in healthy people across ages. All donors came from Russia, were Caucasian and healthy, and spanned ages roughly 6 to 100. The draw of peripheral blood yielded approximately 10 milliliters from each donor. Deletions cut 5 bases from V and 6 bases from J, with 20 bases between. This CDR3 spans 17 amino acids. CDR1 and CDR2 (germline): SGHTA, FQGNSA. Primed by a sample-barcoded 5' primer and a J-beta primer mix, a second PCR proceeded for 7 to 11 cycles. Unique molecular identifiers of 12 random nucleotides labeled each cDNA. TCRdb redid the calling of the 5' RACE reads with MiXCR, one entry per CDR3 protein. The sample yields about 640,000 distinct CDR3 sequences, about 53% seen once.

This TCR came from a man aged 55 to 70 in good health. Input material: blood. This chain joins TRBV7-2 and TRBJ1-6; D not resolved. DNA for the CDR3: TGTGCCAGCAGCCAACCGAGAGGGTCCCTCCTTAATTCACCCCTCCACTTT. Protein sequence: CASSQPRGSLLNSPLHF.